The 15 T cell receptor beta chains below were found in one sample sequenced in a study of pediatric ulcerative colitis (dated by TCRdb to the late 2010s). The method behind the library was the immunoSEQ multiplex PCR assay. TCRdb holds this immuneACCESS table with in-frame rearrangements only. Some clones are missing; in checked studies, unresolved V genes explain under half, and the rest has no known cause. The sample contains around 64,000 clones, roughly nine tenths of them found a single time. The biggest ten clones account for approximately 3.7% of the sample. The sequenced sample consisted of blood. These receptors originate from a boy between 10 and 17 years old with severe ulcerative colitis.

The chain's CDR3 is CASSQDVSPLAGANVLTF. For the CDR3, the DNA is TGTGCCAGCAGCCAAGATGTCTCCCCACTAGCTGGGGCCAACGTCCTGACTTTC. The chain has TRBV14 and TRBJ2-6; D may be TRBD2 (5 bases). CDR3 length: 18 amino acids. Trimming shortened V by 0 bases and J by 2 bases, and 14 bases separated the two germline ends. Germline V gene sequence: CDR1 SGHDN, CDR2 FVKESK.

The chain employs TRBV10-3 and TRBJ2-7, with D possibly being TRBD2 (6 bases). CDR3 size: 16 residues. Trimming took 4 bases from V and 3 from J, leaving 19 bases between them. The V gene's germline CDR1 is ENHRY and CDR2 SYGVKD. The DNA for the CDR3 is TGTGCCATCAGTGCCGTGGGGGACGGGAGTCTCTACGAGCAGTACTTC. Its protein is CAISAVGDGSLYEQYF.

The J gene is TRBJ1-5, the V gene TRBV28; 7 bases are shared with TRBD1. The J segment lost 5 bases and the V segment lost 6 bases, leaving 4 bases of the junction unmatched. CDR1 is MDHEN, CDR2 SYDVKM, per germline. CDR3 size: 13 residues. The CDR3 DNA follows: TGTGCCAGCAGCGGGACAGACGATCAGCCCCAGCATTTT. It translates to CASSGTDDQPQHF.

This chain connects TRBV29-1 to TRBJ2-5; D not resolved. Trimming took 1 base from V and 7 from J, leaving 10 bases between them. From germline, CDR1 is SQVTM and CDR2 ANQGSEA. The CDR3 covers 12 residues. This CDR3 reads CSVEGSFWTQYF. The CDR3 nucleotides are TGCAGCGTTGAAGGTTCCTTTTGGACCCAGTACTTC.

A single count supports this clone. The rearrangement joins TRBV5-1 to TRBJ1-5; a weak D match, TRBD1 (6 bases). V was pared by 4 bases and J by 1 base, with 9 bases between. The CDR3 extends over 14 amino acids. Germline V gene sequence: CDR1 SGHRS, CDR2 YFSETQ. CDR3 loop: CASSEQGSNQPQHF. The DNA for the CDR3 is TGCGCCAGCAGCGAACAGGGAAGCAATCAGCCCCAGCATTTT. The whole variable domain, filled in from reference TRBV5-1 and TRBJ1-5, reads KAGVTQTPRYLIKTRGQQVTLSCSPISGHRSVSWYQQTPGQGLQFLFEYFSETQRNKGNFPGRFSGRQFSNSRSEMNVSTLELGDSALYLCASSEQGSNQPQHFGDGTRLSIL.

This chain links TRBV18 with TRBJ2-7; 12 bases fit TRBD2. This CDR3 comprises 15 residues. The V gene's germline CDR1 is KGHSH and CDR2 LQKENI. Trimming cost V 4 bases and J 6 bases; bases outside gene matches: 7. The CDR3 protein is CASSRGLAGYVEQYF. For the CDR3, the DNA is TGTGCCAGCTCACGCGGACTAGCGGGGTACGTCGAGCAGTACTTC.

In its sample, this clone was seen a few times. The chain is built from TRBV4-3 and TRBJ2-7, with a tentative D call TRBD1 (6 bases). This CDR3 spans 19 amino acids. The V end lost 0 bases, the J end lost 4 bases, and 25 bases lay between the germline ends. Germline assignment: CDR1 LGHNA and CDR2 YSLEER. The chain's CDR3 is CASSQDFDRFSLGSYEQYF. DNA for the CDR3: TGCGCCAGCAGCCAAGATTTTGACAGGTTTTCTCTTGGAAGTTACGAGCAGTACTTC.

The chain employs TRBV7-9 and TRBJ1-1; D call uncertain. Trimming pared 3 bases from V and 1 base from J, leaving 6 bases between. This CDR3 contains 13 residues. The germline gives CDR1 SEHNR, CDR2 FQNEAQ (reference sequence). CDR3 DNA sequence: TGTGCCAGCAGCTTTCCGGGGAACACTGAAGCTTTCTTT. Encoded protein: CASSFPGNTEAFF.

The chain combines TRBV6-1 with TRBJ1-1; D may be TRBD1 (5 bases). The CDR3 contains 15 residues. Per the germline V gene, CDR1 is MNHNS and CDR2 is SASEGT. Trimming took off 2 bases at V and 8 bases at J, with 18 bases between the two ends. CDR3 DNA: TGTGCCAGCAGTGAATCAACGTCCGCGGGACGGGAAGCTTTCTTT. This sequence encodes CASSESTSAGREAFF.

The chain recombines TRBV15 with TRBJ2-7; D is possibly TRBD1 or TRBD2 (7 bases each). The CDR3 sequence is 14 residues long. Germline V lookup: CDR1 LNHNV, CDR2 YYDKDF (reference sequence). The ends were cut back, 4 bases at V and 6 bases at J, with 16 bases in the middle. CDR3 bases: TGTGCCACCAGCAAGGGGGCGGGAGTATCCGAGCAGTACTTC. Translating it yields CATSKGAGVSEQYF.

The V call is TRBV30, the J call TRBJ1-3; 9 bases agree with TRBD1. The CDR3 length is 15 residues. The germline V gene has CDR1 GTSNPN and CDR2 SVGIG (reference sequence). V gave up 3 bases and J gave up 3 bases; unmatched junction bases: 6. CDR3 protein: CAWRAQGAGGNTIYF. CDR3 coding DNA: TGTGCCTGGAGGGCACAGGGGGCGGGTGGAAACACCATATATTTT.

The chain recombines TRBV6-7 with TRBJ1-5; no definite D call. TRBV6-7 is labeled an ORF, and its function is uncertain. The CDR3 runs 14 residues. V was pared by 2 bases and J by 10 bases, with 15 bases between. CDR3 in amino acids: CASSYRTREEPQHF. CDR3 in DNA: TGTGCCAGCAGTTACCGGACGCGGGAGGAACCCCAGCATTTT.

The rearrangement uses TRBV7-2 and TRBJ1-2; 10 bases are shared with TRBD1. The CDR3 is made up of 15 amino acids. The germline V gene has CDR1 SGHTA and CDR2 FQGNSA. With V trimmed by 5 bases and J by 3 bases, 6 bases remained unmatched. The CDR3 is CASSPQTGGDYGYTF. For the CDR3, the DNA is TGTGCCAGCAGCCCACAGACAGGGGGCGACTATGGCTACACCTTC.

V gene TRBV9 combines with J gene TRBJ2-2; 8 bases match TRBD2. Losses at the gene ends were 1 base for V and 8 bases for J; bases not matched to a gene: 10. Germline V gene data show CDR1 as SGDLS and CDR2 as YYNGEE. This CDR3 comprises 16 residues. CDR3 nucleotide sequence: TGTGCCAGCAGCGTATGGACTAGCAGCGGAACGGGGGAGCTGTTTTTT. Its protein is CASSVWTSSGTGELFF. Full variable domain (outside the CDR3, taken from reference TRBV9 and TRBJ2-2): DSGVTQTPKHLITATGQRVTLRCSPRSGDLSVYWYQQSLDQGLQFLIQYYNGEERAKGNILERFSAQQFPDLHSELNLSSLELGDSALYFCASSVWTSSGTGELFFGEGSRLTVL.

Only a few counts were recorded for this clone. The chain uses TRBV30 and TRBJ1-2; unclear D gene. This CDR3 is 11 amino acids long. The germline V gene has CDR1 GTSNPN and CDR2 SVGIG (reference sequence). V was pared by 0 bases and J by 7 bases, with 6 bases between. The DNA of the CDR3 is TGTGCCTGGAGTGTAAGTGCTGGCTACACCTTC. Translating it yields CAWSVSAGYTF.